Listed here are 5 T cell receptor beta chains from one sample, sequenced in a study of cytomegalovirus exposure and HLA in healthy donors. PCR employed 60 Vbeta and 13 Jbeta primers. Data came from immunoSEQ multiplex PCR; TCRdb stores just in-frame clones and leaves some out. The sample has around 120,000 clones. Sequenced sample: PBMCs. Receptors were obtained from a man younger than 35 in good health and CMV-seronegative.

This rearrangement joins TRBV18 to TRBJ2-4, with 11 bases fitting TRBD1. This CDR3 region has 16 residues. J was trimmed by 2 bases and V by 2 bases; bases with no gene match: 2. CDR1 is KGHSH and CDR2 is LQKENI in the germline V gene. The CDR3 DNA sequence: TGTGCCAGCTCACCAGGACAGGGGGCGACCAAAAACATTCAGTACTTC. This sequence encodes CASSPGQGATKNIQYF. The variable domain in full, completed from reference TRBV18 and TRBJ2-4, reads NAGVMQNPRHLVRRRGQEARLRCSPMKGHSHVYWYRQLPEEGLKFMVYLQKENIIDESGMPKERFSAEFPKEGPSILRIQQVVRGDSAAYFCASSPGQGATKNIQYFGAGTRLSVL.

The rearrangement links TRBV9 to TRBJ2-3; tentatively, D is TRBD2 (6 bases). There are 15 residues in the CDR3. Per the germline V gene, CDR1 is SGDLS and CDR2 is YYNGEE. Trimming left V 0 bases short and J 4 bases short, with 12 bases between. CDR3 bases: TGTGCCAGCAGCGTAGAGGGGCGCGGGGCAGATACGCAGTATTTT. Amino acids: CASSVEGRGADTQYF.

The chain employs TRBV19 and TRBJ1-3; D gene uncertain. The CDR3 loop spans 15 amino acids. Trimming removed 3 bases at V and 0 bases at J, with 9 bases between. Germline V CDR1 and CDR2: LNHDA, SQIVND (reference sequence). CDR3 nucleotide sequence: TGTGCCAGTAGTATCCTAAGAAGCTCTGGAAACACCATATATTTT. This codes for CASSILRSSGNTIYF.

This chain connects TRBV7-9 to TRBJ1-1; 8 bases map to TRBD1. CDR3 length: 14 residues. V lost 7 bases to trimming and J lost 1 base; unmatched junction nucleotides: 5. The germline V gene has CDR1 SEHNR and CDR2 FQNEAQ (reference sequence). CDR3 region: CASITDRENTEAFF. The CDR3 region has the DNA TGTGCCAGCATAACGGACAGGGAGAACACTGAAGCTTTCTTT.

With regard to this clone: Relative to the germline gene, one junction end is altered; a read error may explain this. The V call is TRBV4-1, the J call TRBJ1-2, with 7 bases matching TRBD1. The CDR3 runs to 16 residues. CDR1 and CDR2 (germline): MGHRA, YSYEKL. CDR3 sequence reads: CASSQDGGGSWNGCTF. Written as DNA, the CDR3 is TGCGCCAGCAGCCAAGATGGAGGGGGCTCCTGGAATGGCTGCACCTTC.